The T cell receptor beta chain under discussion was sequenced for a study of blood T cell repertoires in COVID-19. On the study more broadly: Sample material is recorded as cDNA or gDNA derived from T cells, B-cell-depleted T cells, or PBMCs.

Methods used by the authors: The assay estimated nucleated cells by amplifying reference gene primers. Produced via immunoSEQ multiplex PCR; TCRdb's table is partial and in-frame only. Clonal size and the V and J genes are those of that table, whereas D and trimming came from the DNA. The sample shows about 260,000 clones, about 89% of them seen only once. The source is a woman between 35 and 50 years old who had recovered from COVID-19. Specimen: peripheral blood.

The CDR3 DNA reads as TGTGCCAGTAGTATGGGACAGGGCTCATCTAACTATGGCTACACCTTC. Its translation is CASSMGQGSSNYGYTF. The chain carries TRBV19 and TRBJ1-2; TRBD1 agrees at 9 bases. V shed 3 bases, J shed 0 bases, and the junction held 5 bases outside the gene matches. This CDR3 contains 16 residues. Per the germline V gene, CDR1 is LNHDA and CDR2 is SQIVND (reference sequence).